A selection of T cell receptor beta chains follows, all from one sample in a study of blood T cell repertoires in COVID-19. Assay: immunoSEQ multiplex PCR; the TCRdb copy retains only in-frame clones and omits some. The repertoire has around 96,000 clones, 90% to 95% of them found once; the top ten carry approximately 4.3%. The sample taken for sequencing was peripheral blood. These receptors were obtained from a human donor with active COVID-19. The donor label of this sample is uncertain. The CDR3 runs from the conserved cysteine through the conserved F or W. A D gene is named only where the DNA matches it firmly. Clone size is not always given. Where it is, it says once, few, many or a class for expanded clones.

>14|TRBJ1-2|-|TRBV29-1|TRBD1
TGCAGCGTTTACCCCGGGACAGGGGTTGATGGCTACACCTTC
CSVYPGTGVDGYTF
>16|TRBJ2-1|-|TRBV19|-
TGTGCCAGTAGTATAGGTGGGGAGAGCTCCTACAATGAGCAGTTCTTC
CASSIGGESSYNEQFF
>13|TRBJ2-1|-|TRBV28|-
TGTGCCAGCAGTACAGGGGGGGCAAATGAGCAGTTCTTC
CASSTGGANEQFF
>16|TRBJ2-5|-|TRBV5-6|-
TGTGCCAGCAGCTTGGCCCTCGAGCGGAGACAAGAGACCCAGTACTTC
CASSLALERRQETQYF
>14|TRBJ2-1|once|TRBV7-2|-
TGTGCCAGCAGCTTAGGTGGGGAGAGGGTTGAGCAGTTCTTC
CASSLGGERVEQFF
>14|TRBJ2-7|-|TRBV4-1|-
TGCGCCAGCAGCCTGACCGATAGGGGTTACGAGCAGTACTTC
CASSLTDRGYEQYF
>14|TRBJ2-3|-|TRBV19|TRBD1
TGTGCCAGTAGTACGGACAGGTGGGCAGATACGCAGTATTTT
CASSTDRWADTQYF
>16|TRBJ1-2|-|TRBV7-2|-
TGTGCCAGCAGCTTAGCGCTCGGGGGGCTAGGCTATGGCTACACCTTC
CASSLALGGLGYGYTF
>18|TRBJ2-6|-|TRBV2|-
TGTGCCAGCAGTGAAAAGGGGAGGCAGAGCTCTGGGGCCAACGTCCTGACTTTC
CASSEKGRQSSGANVLTF
>14|TRBJ1-4|-|TRBV7-2|TRBD1
TGTGCCAGCAGCTCGGTGACAGGGAATGAAAAACTGTTTTTT
CASSSVTGNEKLFF
>17|TRBJ2-2|-|TRBV19|TRBD2
TGTGCCAGTAGCGGAGGGTCGGGACTAGCGGTCACCGGGGAGCTGTTTTTT
CASSGGSGLAVTGELFF
>15|TRBJ1-1|-|TRBV4-1|-
TGCGCCAGCAGCCAACTGCAGGGCCTTAACACTGAAGCTTTCTTT
CASSQLQGLNTEAFF
>15|TRBJ1-1|-|TRBV5-1|TRBD1
TGCGCCAGCAGCCTGCGGACAGGTGCGAACACTGAAGCTTTCTTT
CASSLRTGANTEAFF
>18|TRBJ2-7|-|TRBV7-9|TRBD2
TGTGCCAGCAGCCTGACTAGCGGGAGGGCCCCGCCGCACTACGAGCAGTACTTC
CASSLTSGRAPPHYEQYF
>14|TRBJ1-2|-|TRBV5-1|TRBD1
TGCGCCAGCAGCTCCCGCACAGGGGGCGATGGCTACACCTTC
CASSSRTGGDGYTF
>14|TRBJ2-7|-|TRBV3-1/TRBV3-2|TRBD2
TGTGCCAGCAGCATTAGCGGGGGGCCCTACGAGCAGTACTTC
CASSISGGPYEQYF
>17|TRBJ2-7|once|TRBV28|-
TGTGCCAGCAGTTTATTCGGAGTAGGCCGGAACTCCTACGAGCAGTACTTC
CASSLFGVGRNSYEQYF
>16|TRBJ2-5|-|TRBV11-2|-
TGTGCCAGCAGCTTAGATCTGGCTAGCCGCCCGAAGACCCAGTACTTC
CASSLDLASRPKTQYF
>13|TRBJ2-7|-|TRBV5-8|-
TGTGCCAGCAGCCGTGGGGGGGCGTACGAGCAGTACTTC
CASSRGGAYEQYF
>16|TRBJ2-3|-|TRBV24-1|-
TGTGCCACCAGTGAAGCCGGGACTGGGGGCACAGATACGCAGTATTTT
CATSEAGTGGTDTQYF
>14|TRBJ2-5|-|TRBV6-5|TRBD2
TGTGCCATCAAGTCAGCGGGGGGAGAAGAGACCCAGTACTTC
CAIKSAGGEETQYF
>15|TRBJ2-7|-|TRBV7-2|TRBD2
TGTGCCAGCAGCTTAGCTCGGGGGGGCTTCTACGAGCAGTACTTC
CASSLARGGFYEQYF
>13|TRBJ2-2|-|TRBV19|-
TGTGCCAGTAGTGGATGGAGCACCGGGGAGCTGTTTTTT
CASSGWSTGELFF
>17|TRBJ2-1|-|TRBV5-4|TRBD2
TGTGCCAGCAGCTCCCCGGGGGGTAGCGGGGGGAAGAATGAGCAGTTCTTC
CASSSPGGSGGKNEQFF
>15|TRBJ2-1|-|TRBV24-1|-
TGTGCCACCAGTGCGGGCGTTCGAGGGCTCAATGAGCAGTTCTTC
CATSAGVRGLNEQFF
>13|TRBJ2-5|-|TRBV6-1|-
TGTGCCAGCAGTGAATTCGGGGTAGAGACCCAGTACTTC
CASSEFGVETQYF
>12|TRBJ2-1|-|TRBV7-7|-
TGTGCCAGCACCGGAGGGGGCGGTGAGCAGTTCTTC
CASTGGGGEQFF
>14|TRBJ2-3|-|TRBV9|TRBD2
TGTGCCAGCCGCTCGGGACTAGCAACAGATACGCAGTATTTT
CASRSGLATDTQYF
>17|TRBJ1-3|-|TRBV5-1|-
TGCGCCAGCAGCTTACGCGGGGGAGGACCATCTGGAAACACCATATATTTT
CASSLRGGGPSGNTIYF
>15|TRBJ2-1|-|TRBV3-1/TRBV3-2|TRBD1
TGTGCCAGCAGCCCCCGACAGGGGGCCAACAATGAGCAGTTCTTC
CASSPRQGANNEQFF
>14|TRBJ2-7|once|TRBV5-4|-
TGTGCCAGCAGCCAGAGGACAAAAACCTACGAGCAGTACTTC
CASSQRTKTYEQYF
>16|TRBJ2-1|-|TRBV7-2|TRBD1
TGTGCCAGCAGCCTAGGACGGTACAGGGGGCGCGGTGAGCAGTTCTTC
CASSLGRYRGRGEQFF
>17|TRBJ2-2|-|TRBV19|TRBD1
TGTGCCAGTAGTTCCTCCGGGACAGGGAGGAACACCGGGGAGCTGTTTTTT
CASSSSGTGRNTGELFF
>12|TRBJ2-3|-|TRBV7-2|-
TGTGCCAGCAGCTCCCTCAACAGGGAACAGTATTTT
CASSSLNREQYF
>15|TRBJ2-1|-|TRBV6-6|TRBD2
TGTGCCATAAGGACTAGCGGGGAAAAAGGGAATGAGCAGTTCTTC
CAIRTSGEKGNEQFF
>13|TRBJ2-7|-|TRBV6-5|-
TGTGCCAGCATACCGACAGGACTCTACGAGCAGTACTTC
CASIPTGLYEQYF
>14|TRBJ2-7|-|TRBV9|-
TGTGCCAGCAGCGTAGGAACAGGAACCTACGAGCAGTACTTC
CASSVGTGTYEQYF
>15|TRBJ2-5|-|TRBV5-1|-
TGCGCCAGCGGACCACGGACGGGAACAAAAGAGACCCAGTACTTC
CASGPRTGTKETQYF
>18|TRBJ2-7|-|TRBV7-4|-
TGTGCCAGCAGTCGACACAACAGATCCCCACAGGGCCTCTACGAGCAGTACTTC
CASSRHNRSPQGLYEQYF
>16|TRBJ2-1|-|TRBV20-1|TRBD2
TGCAGTGCTAGTTCTAGCGGGGGGTATACCTACAATGAGCAGTTCTTC
CSASSSGGYTYNEQFF
>16|TRBJ2-3|-|TRBV9|-
TGTGCCAGCACCCTAGAGACAGACTGGAGCACAGATACGCAGTATTTT
CASTLETDWSTDTQYF
>19|TRBJ1-5|-|TRBV7-2|-
TGTGCCAGCAGCTTAGATGGGGTTATGGGGCCGAATAGCAATCAGCCCCAGCATTTT
CASSLDGVMGPNSNQPQHF
>15|TRBJ1-2|-|TRBV6-5|-
TGTGCCAGCAGTTACAAGCTTCAGGCAGGGCTGGGCTACACCTTC
CASSYKLQAGLGYTF
>13|TRBJ1-4|-|TRBV18|-
TGTGCCAGCTCAAACAGGGATGGTGAAAAACTGTTTTTT
CASSNRDGEKLFF
>14|TRBJ2-5|-|TRBV27|-
TGTGCCAGCAGTTTGCGGGTGGGTGGAGAGACCCAGTACTTC
CASSLRVGGETQYF
>15|TRBJ2-5|-|TRBV28|TRBD1
TGTGCCAGCAGAAAACCGGGACAGGGTCGGGAGACCCAGTACTTC
CASRKPGQGRETQYF
>14|TRBJ2-7|few|TRBV5-6|-
TGTGCCAGCACCTTCGGCCAGGGTTGGTACGAGCAGTACTTC
CASTFGQGWYEQYF
>16|TRBJ2-2|-|TRBV7-8|TRBD1
TGTGCCAGCAGCTTAGCAACAGGGGGGCACACCGGGGAGCTGTTTTTT
CASSLATGGHTGELFF
>14|TRBJ2-3|-|TRBV6-2/TRBV6-3|-
TGTGCCAGCAGTTATCTCATGAGAGGGGATACGCAGTATTTT
CASSYLMRGDTQYF
>14|TRBJ2-7|-|TRBV12-5|-
TGTGCTAGTGGTCCGCGGACAGCCCCCTACGAGCAGTACTTC
CASGPRTAPYEQYF
>17|TRBJ1-5|-|TRBV7-9|-
TGTGCCAGCAGCTTACGTGGGAGGTCCGGGGGGATTCAGCCCCAGCATTTT
CASSLRGRSGGIQPQHF
>17|TRBJ1-1|-|TRBV5-4|-
TGTGCCAGCAGCCCCCGGTCGTATCACACACAGGGCACTGAAGCTTTCTTT
CASSPRSYHTQGTEAFF
>13|TRBJ1-4|-|TRBV23-1|-
TGCGCCAGCAGTATGGAGGACCCGGAGGAACTGTTTTTT
CASSMEDPEELFF
>12|TRBJ1-6|-|TRBV3-1/TRBV3-2|-
TGTGCCAGCAGCCAGGACAGTTCACCCCTCCACTTT
CASSQDSSPLHF